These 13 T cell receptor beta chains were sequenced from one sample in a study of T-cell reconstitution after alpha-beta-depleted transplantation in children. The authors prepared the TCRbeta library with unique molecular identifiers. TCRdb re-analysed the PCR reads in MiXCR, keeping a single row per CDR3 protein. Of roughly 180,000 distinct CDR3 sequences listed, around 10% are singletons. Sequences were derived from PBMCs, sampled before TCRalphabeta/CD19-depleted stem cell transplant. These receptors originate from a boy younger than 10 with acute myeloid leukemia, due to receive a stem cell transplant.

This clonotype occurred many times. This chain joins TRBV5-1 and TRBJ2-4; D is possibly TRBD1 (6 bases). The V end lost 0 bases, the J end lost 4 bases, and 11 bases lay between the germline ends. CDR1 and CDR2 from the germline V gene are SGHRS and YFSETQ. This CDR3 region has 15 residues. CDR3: CASSLAPGVKNIQYF. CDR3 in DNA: TGCGCCAGCAGCTTGGCCCCAGGGGTGAAAAACATTCAGTACTTC.

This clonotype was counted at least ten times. In DNA, the CDR3 is TGTGCCAGCAGTTCAACAGGGGATCGGGGCTACACCTTC. Its translation is CASSSTGDRGYTF. V is TRBV12-3 or TRBV12-4 and J is TRBJ1-2; 7 nucleotides align to TRBD1. V lost 4 bases, J lost 8 bases, and 7 bases stayed unmatched. CDR3 length equals 13 residues.

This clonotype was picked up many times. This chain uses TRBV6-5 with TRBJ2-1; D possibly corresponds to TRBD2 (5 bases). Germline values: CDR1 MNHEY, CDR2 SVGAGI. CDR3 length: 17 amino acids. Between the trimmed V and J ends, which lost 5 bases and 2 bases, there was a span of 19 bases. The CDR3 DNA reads TGTGCCAGCAGTCACACCCGGGCGGGTCTCGCCTACAATGAGCAGTTCTTC. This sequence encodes CASSHTRAGLAYNEQFF.

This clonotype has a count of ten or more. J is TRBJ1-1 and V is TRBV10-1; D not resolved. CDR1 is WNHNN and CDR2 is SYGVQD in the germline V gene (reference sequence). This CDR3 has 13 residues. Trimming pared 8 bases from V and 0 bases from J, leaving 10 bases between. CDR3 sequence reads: CASGEELNTEAFF. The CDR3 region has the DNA TGCGCCAGCGGCGAGGAACTGAACACTGAAGCTTTCTTT.

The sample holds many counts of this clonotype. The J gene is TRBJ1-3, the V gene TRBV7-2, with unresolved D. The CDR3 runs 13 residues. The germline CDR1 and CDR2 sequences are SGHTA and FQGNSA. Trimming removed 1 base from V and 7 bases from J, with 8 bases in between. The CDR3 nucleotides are TGTGCCAGCAGCTTAGGGGTCGGGAACACCATATATTTT. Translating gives CASSLGVGNTIYF.

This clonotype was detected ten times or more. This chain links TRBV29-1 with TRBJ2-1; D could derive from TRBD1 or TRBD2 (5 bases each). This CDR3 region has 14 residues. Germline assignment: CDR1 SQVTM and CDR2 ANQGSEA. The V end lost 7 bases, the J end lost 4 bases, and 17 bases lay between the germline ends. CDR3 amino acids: CSARGLGGYNEQFF. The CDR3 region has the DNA TGCAGCGCCCGGGGTCTTGGGGGTTACAATGAGCAGTTCTTC.

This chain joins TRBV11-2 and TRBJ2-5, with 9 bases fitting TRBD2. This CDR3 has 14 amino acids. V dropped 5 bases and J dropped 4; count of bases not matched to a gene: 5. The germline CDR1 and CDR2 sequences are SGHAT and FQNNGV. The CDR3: CASSETAGGETQYF. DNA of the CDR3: TGTGCCAGCAGCGAAACAGCGGGGGGAGAGACCCAGTACTTC.

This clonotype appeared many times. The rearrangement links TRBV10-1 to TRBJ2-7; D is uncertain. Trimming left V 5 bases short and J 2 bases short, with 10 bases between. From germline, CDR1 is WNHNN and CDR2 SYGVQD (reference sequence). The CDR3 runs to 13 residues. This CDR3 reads CASSLGIPYEQYF. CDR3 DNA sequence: TGCGCCAGCAGTTTGGGCATCCCCTACGAGCAGTACTTC.

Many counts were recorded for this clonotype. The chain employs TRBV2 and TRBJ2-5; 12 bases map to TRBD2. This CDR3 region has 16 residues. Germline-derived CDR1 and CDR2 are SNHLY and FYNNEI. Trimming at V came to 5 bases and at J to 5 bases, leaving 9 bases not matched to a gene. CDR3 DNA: TGTGCCAGCAGTCGACTAGCGGGGGACCTCAGGGAGACCCAGTACTTC. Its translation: CASSRLAGDLRETQYF.

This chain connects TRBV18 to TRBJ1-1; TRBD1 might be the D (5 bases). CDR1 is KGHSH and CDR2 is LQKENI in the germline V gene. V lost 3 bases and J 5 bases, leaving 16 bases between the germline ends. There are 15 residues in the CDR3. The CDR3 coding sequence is TGTGCCAGCTCACCCACACGGGGGGTCGGGACTGAAGCTTTCTTT. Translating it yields CASSPTRGVGTEAFF.

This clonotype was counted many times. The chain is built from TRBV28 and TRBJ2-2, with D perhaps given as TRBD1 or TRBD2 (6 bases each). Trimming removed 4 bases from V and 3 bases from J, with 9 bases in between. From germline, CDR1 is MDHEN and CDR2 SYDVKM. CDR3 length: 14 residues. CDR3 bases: TGTGCCAGCAGTTGGGGGGCGTACACCGGGGAGCTGTTTTTT. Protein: CASSWGAYTGELFF.

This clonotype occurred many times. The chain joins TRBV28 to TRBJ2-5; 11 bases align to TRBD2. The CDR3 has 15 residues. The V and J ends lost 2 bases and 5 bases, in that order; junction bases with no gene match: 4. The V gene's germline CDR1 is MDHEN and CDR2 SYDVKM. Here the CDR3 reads CASSLIAGGPETQYF. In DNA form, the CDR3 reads TGTGCCAGCAGTTTAATAGCGGGAGGGCCGGAGACCCAGTACTTC.

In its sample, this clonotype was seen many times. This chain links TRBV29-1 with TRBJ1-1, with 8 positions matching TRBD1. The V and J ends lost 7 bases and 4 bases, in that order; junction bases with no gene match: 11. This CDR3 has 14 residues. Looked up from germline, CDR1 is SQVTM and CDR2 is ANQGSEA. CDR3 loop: CSGSMTGVGTEAFF. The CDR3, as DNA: TGCAGCGGGTCAATGACAGGGGTCGGCACTGAAGCTTTCTTT.